The clone carrying this T cell receptor (beta chain) was counted a single time. The target antigen is unknown. Here immunoSEQ multiplex PCR was the method, and the copy in TCRdb shows in-frame clones only, minus some. The sample carries 2 million to 2.5 million clones, 95% recorded once. The sample is drawn from a study of shared clonotypes between healthy human individuals. Study at large: Donors, aged 18 to 49, were a couple of women and a few men. Regarding the study as a whole: Depth of sequencing was expected to influence donor clonotype sharing.

CDR3 size: 13 residues. V lost 3 bases and J lost 6, with 9 bases in between. Germline V gives CDR1 SGHAT, CDR2 FQNNGV. Donors were healthy HIV-negative adults without recent acute infections or vaccinations. The investigators split CD4+ cells into a CD45RA+ naive subset and a CD45RA-negative memory subset. The rearrangement uses TRBV11-2 and TRBJ2-1; D call uncertain. The sequencing sample was made of naive CD4+ T cells sorted from blood. As to subset: CD45RA+ positively selected. The receptor was derived from a man aged 18 to 29 in good health. As DNA, the CDR3 is TGTGCCAGCAGCTTGGCGCAATCCAATGAGCAGTTCTTC. Protein sequence: CASSLAQSNEQFF.